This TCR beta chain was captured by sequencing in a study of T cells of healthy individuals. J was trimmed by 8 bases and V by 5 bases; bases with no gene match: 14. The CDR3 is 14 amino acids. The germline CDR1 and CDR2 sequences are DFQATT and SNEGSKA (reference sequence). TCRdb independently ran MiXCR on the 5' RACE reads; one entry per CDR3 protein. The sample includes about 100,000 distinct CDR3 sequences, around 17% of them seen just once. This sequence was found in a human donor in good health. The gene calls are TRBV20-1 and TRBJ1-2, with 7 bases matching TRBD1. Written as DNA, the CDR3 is TGCAGTGCTGGGGGACAGAGGACGTTTCGAGGCTACACCTTC. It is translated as CSAGGQRTFRGYTF.